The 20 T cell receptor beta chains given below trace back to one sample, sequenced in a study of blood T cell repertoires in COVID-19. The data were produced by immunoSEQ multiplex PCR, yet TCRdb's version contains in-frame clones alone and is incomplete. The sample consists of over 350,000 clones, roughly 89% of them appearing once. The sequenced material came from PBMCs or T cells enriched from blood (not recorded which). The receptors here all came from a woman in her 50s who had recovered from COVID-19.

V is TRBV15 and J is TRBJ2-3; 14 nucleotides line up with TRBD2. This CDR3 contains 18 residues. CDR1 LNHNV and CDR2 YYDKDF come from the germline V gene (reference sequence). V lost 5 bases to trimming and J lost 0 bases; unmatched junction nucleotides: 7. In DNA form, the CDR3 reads TGTGCCACCAGCCCCGGGACTAGCGGGGGAGCTAGCACAGATACGCAGTATTTT. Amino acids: CATSPGTSGGASTDTQYF.

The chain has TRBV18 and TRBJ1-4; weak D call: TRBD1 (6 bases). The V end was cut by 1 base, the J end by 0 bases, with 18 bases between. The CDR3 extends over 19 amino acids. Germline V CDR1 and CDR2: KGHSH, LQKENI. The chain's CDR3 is CASSPQGITGTTTNEKLFF. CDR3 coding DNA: TGTGCCAGCTCACCACAAGGTATCACAGGGACCACAACTAATGAAAAACTGTTTTTT.

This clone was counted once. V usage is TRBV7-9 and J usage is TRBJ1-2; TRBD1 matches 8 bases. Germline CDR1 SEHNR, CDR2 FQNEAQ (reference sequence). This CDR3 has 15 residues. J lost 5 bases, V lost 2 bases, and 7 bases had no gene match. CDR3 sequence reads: CASSLSARTGYGYTF. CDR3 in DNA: TGTGCCAGCAGCTTATCAGCCCGGACAGGGTATGGCTACACCTTC.

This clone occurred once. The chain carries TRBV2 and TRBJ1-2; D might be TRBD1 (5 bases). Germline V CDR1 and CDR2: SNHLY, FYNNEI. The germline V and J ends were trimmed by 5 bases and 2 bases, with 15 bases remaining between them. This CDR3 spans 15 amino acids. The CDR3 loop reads CASSLEGSLNYGYTF. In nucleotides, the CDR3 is TGTGCCAGCAGTTTGGAGGGGTCACTGAACTATGGCTACACCTTC.

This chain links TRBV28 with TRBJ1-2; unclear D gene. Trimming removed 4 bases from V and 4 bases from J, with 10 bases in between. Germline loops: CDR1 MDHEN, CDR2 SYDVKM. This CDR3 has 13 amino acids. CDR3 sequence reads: CASSSLAIYGYTF. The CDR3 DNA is TGTGCCAGCAGTTCTCTGGCAATCTATGGCTACACCTTC.

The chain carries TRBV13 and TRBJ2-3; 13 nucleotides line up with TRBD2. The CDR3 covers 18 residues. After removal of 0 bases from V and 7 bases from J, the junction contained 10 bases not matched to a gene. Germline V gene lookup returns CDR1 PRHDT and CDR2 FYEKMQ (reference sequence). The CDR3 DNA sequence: TGTGCCAGCAGCTTAGGGGGACTAGCGGGGAACCCCACTCATACGCAGTATTTT. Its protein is CASSLGGLAGNPTHTQYF. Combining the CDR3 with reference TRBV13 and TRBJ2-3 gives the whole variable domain AAGVIQSPRHLIKEKRETATLKCYPIPRHDTVYWYQQGPGQDPQFLISFYEKMQSDKGSIPDRFSAQQFSDYHSELNMSSLELGDSALYFCASSLGGLAGNPTHTQYFGPGTRLTVL.

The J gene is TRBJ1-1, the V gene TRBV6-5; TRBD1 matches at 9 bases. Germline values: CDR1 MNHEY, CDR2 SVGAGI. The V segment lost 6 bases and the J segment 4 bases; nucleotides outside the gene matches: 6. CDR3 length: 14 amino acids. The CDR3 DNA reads TGTGCCAGCAGGCAGGACAGGGGCGTCACTGAAGCTTTCTTT. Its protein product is CASRQDRGVTEAFF.

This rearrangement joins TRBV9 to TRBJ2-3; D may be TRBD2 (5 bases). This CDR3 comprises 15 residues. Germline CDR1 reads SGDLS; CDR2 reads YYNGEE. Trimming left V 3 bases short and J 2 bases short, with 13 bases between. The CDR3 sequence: CASSALDWVTDTQYF. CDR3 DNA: TGTGCCAGCAGCGCACTAGACTGGGTCACAGATACGCAGTATTTT.

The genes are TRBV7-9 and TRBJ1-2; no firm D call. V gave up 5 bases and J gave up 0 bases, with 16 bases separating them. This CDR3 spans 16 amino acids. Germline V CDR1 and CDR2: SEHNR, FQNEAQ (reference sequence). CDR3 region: CASSGERHNPNYGYTF. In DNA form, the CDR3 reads TGTGCCAGCAGCGGGGAGCGTCATAACCCTAACTATGGCTACACCTTC.

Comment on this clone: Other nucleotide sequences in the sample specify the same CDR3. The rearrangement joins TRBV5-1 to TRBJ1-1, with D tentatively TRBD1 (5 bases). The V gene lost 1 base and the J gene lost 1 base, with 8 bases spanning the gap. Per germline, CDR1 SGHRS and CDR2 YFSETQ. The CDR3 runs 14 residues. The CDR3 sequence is CASSLQGWNTEAFF. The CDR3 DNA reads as TGCGCCAGCAGCTTGCAGGGTTGGAACACTGAAGCTTTCTTT.

CDR3 sequence (DNA): TGTGCCAGCAGCTTAGAGCAGGGCGCGGTGAACACTGAAGCTTTCTTT. Its translation: CASSLEQGAVNTEAFF. The V gene is TRBV7-6, the J gene TRBJ1-1, with TRBD1 as a possible D gene (5 bases). This CDR3 is built from 16 residues. Per germline, CDR1 SGHVS and CDR2 FNYEAQ. V lost 1 base to trimming and J lost 0 bases, with 12 bases between them.

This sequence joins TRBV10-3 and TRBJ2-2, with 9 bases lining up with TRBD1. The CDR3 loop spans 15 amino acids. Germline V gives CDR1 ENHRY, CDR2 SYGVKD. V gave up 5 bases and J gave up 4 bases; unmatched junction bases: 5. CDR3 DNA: TGTGCCATCAGTCCGGGACAGGGTGGCACCGGGGAGCTGTTTTTT. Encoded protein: CAISPGQGGTGELFF.

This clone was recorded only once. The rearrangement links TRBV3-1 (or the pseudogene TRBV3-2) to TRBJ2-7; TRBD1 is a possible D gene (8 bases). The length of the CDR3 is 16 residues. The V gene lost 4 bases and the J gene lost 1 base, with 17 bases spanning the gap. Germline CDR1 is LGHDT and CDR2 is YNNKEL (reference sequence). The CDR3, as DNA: TGTGCCAGCAGCCTCCGACAGGGGAGGGGTTCCTACGAGCAGTACTTC. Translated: CASSLRQGRGSYEQYF.

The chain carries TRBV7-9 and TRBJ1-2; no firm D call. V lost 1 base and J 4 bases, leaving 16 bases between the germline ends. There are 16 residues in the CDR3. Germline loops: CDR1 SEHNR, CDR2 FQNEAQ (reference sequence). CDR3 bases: TGTGCCAGCAGCTTAGTAGGGAGTGAAGGGTCCTATGGCTACACCTTC. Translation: CASSLVGSEGSYGYTF.

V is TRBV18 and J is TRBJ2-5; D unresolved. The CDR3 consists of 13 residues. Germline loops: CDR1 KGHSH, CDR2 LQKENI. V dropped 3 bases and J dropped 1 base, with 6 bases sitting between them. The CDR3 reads CASSPAPQETQYF. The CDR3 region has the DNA TGTGCCAGCTCACCGGCTCCCCAAGAGACCCAGTACTTC.

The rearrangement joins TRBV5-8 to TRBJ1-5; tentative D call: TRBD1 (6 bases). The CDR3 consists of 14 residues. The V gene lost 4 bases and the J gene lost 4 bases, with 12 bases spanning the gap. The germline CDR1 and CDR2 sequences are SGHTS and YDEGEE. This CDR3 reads CASSVGQPNQPQHF. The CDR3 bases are TGTGCCAGCAGCGTGGGACAACCTAATCAGCCCCAGCATTTT. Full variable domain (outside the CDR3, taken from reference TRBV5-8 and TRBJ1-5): EAGVTQSPTHLIKTRGQQATLRCSPISGHTSVYWYQQALGLGLQFLLWYDEGEERNRGNFPPRFSGRQFPNYSSELNVNALELEDSALYLCASSVGQPNQPQHFGDGTRLSIL.

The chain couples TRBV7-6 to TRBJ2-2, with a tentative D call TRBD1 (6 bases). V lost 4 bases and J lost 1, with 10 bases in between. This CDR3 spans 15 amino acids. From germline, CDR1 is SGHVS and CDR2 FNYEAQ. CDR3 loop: CASSSGERNTGELFF. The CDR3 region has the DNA TGTGCCAGCAGCTCAGGGGAGCGGAACACCGGGGAGCTGTTTTTT.

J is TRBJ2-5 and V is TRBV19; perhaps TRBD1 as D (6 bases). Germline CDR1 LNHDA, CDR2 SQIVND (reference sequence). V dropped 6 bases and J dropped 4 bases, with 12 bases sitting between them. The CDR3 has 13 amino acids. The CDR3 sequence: CASSHRGGETQYF. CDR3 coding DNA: TGTGCCAGTAGCCATAGAGGGGGAGAGACCCAGTACTTC.

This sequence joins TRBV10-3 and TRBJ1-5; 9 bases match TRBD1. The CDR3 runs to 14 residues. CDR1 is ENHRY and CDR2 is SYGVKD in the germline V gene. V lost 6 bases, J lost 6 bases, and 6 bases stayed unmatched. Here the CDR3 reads CAISGTGSVQPQHF. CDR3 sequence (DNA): TGTGCCATCAGCGGGACAGGGTCCGTTCAGCCCCAGCATTTT.

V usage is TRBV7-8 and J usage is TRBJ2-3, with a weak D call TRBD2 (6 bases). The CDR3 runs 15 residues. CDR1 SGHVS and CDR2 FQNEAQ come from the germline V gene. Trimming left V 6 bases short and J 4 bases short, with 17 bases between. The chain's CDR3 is CASRKGTSPADTQYF. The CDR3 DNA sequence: TGTGCCAGCAGGAAAGGGACTTCACCGGCAGATACGCAGTATTTT. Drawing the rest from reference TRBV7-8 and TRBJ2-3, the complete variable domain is GAGVSQSPRYKVAKRGQDVALRCDPISGHVSLFWYQQALGQGPEFLTYFQNEAQLDKSGLPSDRFFAERPEGSVSTLKIQRTQQEDSAVYLCASRKGTSPADTQYFGPGTRLTVL.